This T cell receptor (beta chain) was recorded in a study of response to subunit inactivated influenza vaccine. TCRdb re-derived calls from the RT-PCR reads in MiXCR, one entry per CDR3 protein. The table has some 850,000 distinct CDR3 sequences, around 20% seen once. There are 15 residues in the CDR3. CDR1 is SGHRS and CDR2 is YFSETQ in the germline V gene. The V gene lost 2 bases and the J gene lost 3 bases, with 12 bases spanning the gap. This sequence was found in a man aged 45-65 years who received an inactivated influenza vaccine. The sequenced sample was PBMCs from blood, obtained more than 4 days after vaccination. V usage is TRBV5-1 and J usage is TRBJ1-5, with no clear D. The CDR3 sequence is CASSFGLADNQPQHF. DNA for the CDR3: TGCGCCAGCAGCTTTGGGTTGGCGGACAATCAGCCCCAGCATTTT. Supplemented by reference TRBV5-1 and TRBJ1-5, the full variable domain reads KAGVTQTPRYLIKTRGQQVTLSCSPISGHRSVSWYQQTPGQGLQFLFEYFSETQRNKGNFPGRFSGRQFSNSRSEMNVSTLELGDSALYLCASSFGLADNQPQHFGDGTRLSIL.